A single sample gave rise to the 14 T cell receptor beta chains below, sequenced in a study of control samples from healthy donors and cancer patients. This table comes from immunoSEQ multiplex PCR, and its TCRdb copy is limited to in-frame clones, with some not included. Of 150,000 to 200,000 clones in the sample, 70% to 90% were seen once. The sequenced sample was blood. The receptor set was obtained from a young man in good health.

The V call is TRBV3-1 (or the pseudogene TRBV3-2), the J call TRBJ1-1; D is unclear. The CDR3 covers 13 residues. CDR1 is LGHDT and CDR2 is YNNKEL in the germline V gene (reference sequence). Trimming shortened V by 7 bases and J by 2 bases, and 11 bases separated the two germline ends. The DNA for the CDR3 is TGTGCCAGCAAGCACGGTGGAAACACTGAAGCTTTCTTT. This gives the protein CASKHGGNTEAFF.

This chain uses TRBV4-1 with TRBJ2-7; TRBD1 aligns across 7 bases. The CDR3 sequence is 15 residues long. Germline V CDR1 and CDR2: MGHRA, YSYEKL. The ends lost 2 bases at V and 0 bases at J; junction bases unmatched: 4. In nucleotides, the CDR3 is TGCGCCAGCAGCCAAAGGGACAGAAGCTCCTACGAGCAGTACTTC. It encodes CASSQRDRSSYEQYF.

The rearrangement links TRBV18 to TRBJ2-1; weak D call: TRBD2 (6 bases). The V gene's germline CDR1 is KGHSH and CDR2 LQKENI. The germline V and J ends were trimmed by 6 bases and 0 bases, with 12 bases remaining between them. This CDR3 is 15 amino acids long. The DNA for the CDR3 is TGTGCCAGCTCCGCGGGACCGAGCTCCTACAATGAGCAGTTCTTC. Translated: CASSAGPSSYNEQFF.

The rearrangement joins TRBV6-1 to TRBJ1-4; D remains ambiguous. The CDR3 runs to 16 residues. V lost 2 bases to trimming and J lost 3 bases, with 13 bases between them. CDR1 MNHNS and CDR2 SASEGT come from the germline V gene. CDR3 protein: CASSEHLAQANEKLFF. The CDR3 nucleotides are TGTGCCAGCAGTGAACACCTGGCCCAGGCTAATGAAAAACTGTTTTTT.

V usage is TRBV7-2 and J usage is TRBJ1-1; no firm D call. CDR1 is SGHTA and CDR2 is FQGNSA in the germline V gene. The V end lost 4 bases, the J end lost 1 base, and 10 bases lay between the germline ends. The CDR3 runs to 14 residues. In DNA, the CDR3 is TGTGCCAGCAGCTCACTTATAGGGAACACTGAAGCTTTCTTT. Translated, it gives CASSSLIGNTEAFF.

The chain recombines TRBV5-1 with TRBJ1-1; no clear D. The CDR3 runs to 13 residues. The V gene lost 4 bases and the J gene lost 8 bases, with 15 bases spanning the gap. The germline CDR1 and CDR2 sequences are SGHRS and YFSETQ. The CDR3 DNA is TGCGCCAGCAGCGGCGGTTCAACACCCGAAGCTTTCTTT. Protein product: CASSGGSTPEAFF.

The rearrangement links TRBV28 to TRBJ1-1; D remains unclear. From germline, CDR1 is MDHEN and CDR2 SYDVKM. The CDR3 covers 13 residues. Between the trimmed V and J ends, which lost 5 bases and 2 bases, there was a span of 9 bases. The CDR3 region has the DNA TGTGCCAGCAGTAAGGCAGAAAACACTGAAGCTTTCTTT. Translated: CASSKAENTEAFF.

This chain joins TRBV2 and TRBJ1-2; D remains ambiguous. The CDR3 sequence is 11 residues long. CDR1 is SNHLY and CDR2 is FYNNEI in the germline V gene. Trimming shortened V by 8 bases and J by 7 bases, and 11 bases separated the two germline ends. In DNA, the CDR3 is TGTGCCAGCGCTGCTGACGGTGGCTACACCTTC. Translation gives CASAADGGYTF.

This chain uses TRBV2 with TRBJ1-4; unclear D gene. Germline V gene sequence: CDR1 SNHLY, CDR2 FYNNEI. The V end was cut by 6 bases, the J end by 8 bases, with 16 bases between. There are 14 residues in the CDR3. The CDR3: CASSPPARGEKLFF. CDR3 sequence (DNA): TGTGCCAGCAGCCCACCGGCCCGAGGGGAAAAACTGTTTTTT.

This chain connects TRBV29-1 to TRBJ2-5, with TRBD2 matching over 9 bases. The CDR3 extends over 14 amino acids. The ends lost 6 bases at V and 5 bases at J; junction bases unmatched: 10. Germline CDR1 and CDR2: SQVTM and ANQGSEA. The CDR3 DNA sequence: TGCAGCGTCCCTAGCGGGACCTCCATGGAGACCCAGTACTTC. This encodes CSVPSGTSMETQYF.

The chain links TRBV11-2 to TRBJ2-2; TRBD1 matches 10 bases. Germline V gives CDR1 SGHAT, CDR2 FQNNGV. J was trimmed by 4 bases and V by 7 bases; bases with no gene match: 6. The CDR3 runs 15 residues. The CDR3 loop is CASKGGQGGTGELFF. DNA of the CDR3: TGTGCCAGCAAAGGCGGACAGGGGGGCACCGGGGAGCTGTTTTTT.

This chain connects TRBV6-1 to TRBJ1-2; 7 nucleotides align to TRBD1. V shed 0 bases and J 0 bases; nucleotides not matched to a gene: 1. Germline CDR1 and CDR2: MNHNS and SASEGT. The CDR3 covers 15 residues. Here the CDR3 DNA reads TGTGCCAGCAGTGAAGCGACAGGGACTAACTATGGCTACACCTTC. Translation gives CASSEATGTNYGYTF.

The chain recombines TRBV3-1 (or the pseudogene TRBV3-2) with TRBJ1-2; 7 bases map to TRBD1. Trimming cost V 4 bases and J 1 base; bases outside gene matches: 6. The CDR3 runs 15 residues. Germline CDR1 and CDR2: LGHDT and YNNKEL (reference sequence). CDR3 DNA: TGTGCCAGCAGCCCCCGGGACAGAGTTAACTATGGCTACACCTTC. It is translated as CASSPRDRVNYGYTF.

The chain recombines TRBV19 with TRBJ1-1, with D possibly being TRBD1 (5 bases). This CDR3 spans 16 amino acids. Trimming stripped 5 bases from V and 1 base from J, with 17 bases between. Germline lookup yields CDR1 LNHDA and CDR2 SQIVND (reference sequence). The CDR3 region is CASSGGWGSGNTEAFF. CDR3 coding DNA: TGTGCCAGTAGTGGGGGATGGGGGTCAGGGAACACTGAAGCTTTCTTT.